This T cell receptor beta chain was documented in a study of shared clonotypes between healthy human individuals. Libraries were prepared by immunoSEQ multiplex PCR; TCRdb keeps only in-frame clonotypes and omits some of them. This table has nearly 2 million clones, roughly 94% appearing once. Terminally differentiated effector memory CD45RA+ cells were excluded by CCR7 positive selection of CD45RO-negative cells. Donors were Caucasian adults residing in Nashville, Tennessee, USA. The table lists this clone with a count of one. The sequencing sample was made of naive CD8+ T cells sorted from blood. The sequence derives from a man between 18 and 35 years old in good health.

CDR3 protein: CASRRGGGPSKNIQYF. CDR3 nucleotides: TGTGCCAGCAGGAGGGGGGGAGGGCCCTCCAAAAACATTCAGTACTTC. The V call is TRBV6-4, the J call TRBJ2-4; D might be TRBD2 (7 bases). Per the germline V gene, CDR1 is MRHNA and CDR2 is SNTAGT. The CDR3 length is 16 residues. The V gene lost 6 bases and the J gene lost 2 bases, with 17 bases spanning the gap.